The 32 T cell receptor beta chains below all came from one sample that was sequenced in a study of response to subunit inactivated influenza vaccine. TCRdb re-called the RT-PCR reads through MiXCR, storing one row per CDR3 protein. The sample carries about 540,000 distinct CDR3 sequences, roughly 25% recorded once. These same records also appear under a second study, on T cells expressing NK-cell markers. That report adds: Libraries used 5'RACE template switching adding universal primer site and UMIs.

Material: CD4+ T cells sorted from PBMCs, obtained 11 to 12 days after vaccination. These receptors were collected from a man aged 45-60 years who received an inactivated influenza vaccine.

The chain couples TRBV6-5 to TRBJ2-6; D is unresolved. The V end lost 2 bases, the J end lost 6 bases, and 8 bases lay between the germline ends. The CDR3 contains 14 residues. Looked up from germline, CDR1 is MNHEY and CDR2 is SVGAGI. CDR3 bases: TGTGCCAGCAGTTACCTAGGGAAGGCCAACGTCCTGACTTTC. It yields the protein CASSYLGKANVLTF.

The CDR3 sequence is CASSVGSGWARPNNSPLHF. As DNA, the CDR3 is TGTGCCAGCAGCGTAGGGTCCGGGTGGGCCCGACCAAATAATTCACCCCTCCACTTT. The rearrangement links TRBV9 to TRBJ1-6; D is undetermined. Germline loops: CDR1 SGDLS, CDR2 YYNGEE. The CDR3 totals 19 residues. Trimming stripped 0 bases from V and 5 bases from J, with 21 bases between.

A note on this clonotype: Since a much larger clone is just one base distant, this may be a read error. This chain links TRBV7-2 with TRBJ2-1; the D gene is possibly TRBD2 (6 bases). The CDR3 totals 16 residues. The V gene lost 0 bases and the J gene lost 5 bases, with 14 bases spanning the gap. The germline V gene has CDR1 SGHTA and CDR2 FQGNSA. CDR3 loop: CASSLAHSGVHNEQFF. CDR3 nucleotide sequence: TGTGCCAGCAGCTTAGCCCATAGCGGAGTCCACAATGAGCAGTTCTTC. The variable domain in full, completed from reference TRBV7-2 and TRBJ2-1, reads GAGVSQSPSNKVTEKGKDVELRCDPISGHTALYWYRQSLGQGLEFLIYFQGNSAPDKSGLPSDRFSAERTGGSVSTLTIQRTQQEDSAVYLCASSLAHSGVHNEQFFGPGTRLTVL.

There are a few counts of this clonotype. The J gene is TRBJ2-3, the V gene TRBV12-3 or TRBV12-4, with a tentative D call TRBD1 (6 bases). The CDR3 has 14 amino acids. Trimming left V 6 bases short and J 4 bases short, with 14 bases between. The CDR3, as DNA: TGTGCCAGCAGGAGGGGGTCGGCAGCAGATACGCAGTATTTT. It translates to CASRRGSAADTQYF.

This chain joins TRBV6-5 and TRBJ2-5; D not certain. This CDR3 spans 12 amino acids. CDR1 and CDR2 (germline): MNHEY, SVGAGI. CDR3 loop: CATRNAQETQYF. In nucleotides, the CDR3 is TGTGCAACCAGGAATGCTCAAGAGACCCAGTACTTC.

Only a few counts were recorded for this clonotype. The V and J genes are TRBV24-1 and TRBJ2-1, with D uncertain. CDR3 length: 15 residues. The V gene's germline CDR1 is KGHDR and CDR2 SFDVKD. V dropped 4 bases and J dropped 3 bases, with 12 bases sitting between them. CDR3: CATSDPGSRYNEQFF. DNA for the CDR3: TGTGCCACCAGTGACCCTGGGTCCCGCTACAATGAGCAGTTCTTC.

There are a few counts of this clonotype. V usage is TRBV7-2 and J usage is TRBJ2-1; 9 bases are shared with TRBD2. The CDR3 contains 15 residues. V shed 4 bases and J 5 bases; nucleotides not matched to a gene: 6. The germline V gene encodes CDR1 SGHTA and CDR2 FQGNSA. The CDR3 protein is CASSSQTSGHNEQFF. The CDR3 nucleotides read TGTGCCAGCAGCTCACAGACTAGCGGCCACAATGAGCAGTTCTTC.

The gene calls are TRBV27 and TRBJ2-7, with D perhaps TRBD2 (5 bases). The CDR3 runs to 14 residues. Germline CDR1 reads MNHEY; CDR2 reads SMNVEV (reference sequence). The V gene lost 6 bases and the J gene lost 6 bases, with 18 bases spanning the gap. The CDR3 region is CASRDSMAAGEQYF. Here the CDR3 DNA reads TGTGCCAGCAGGGACTCGATGGCAGCTGGCGAGCAGTACTTC.

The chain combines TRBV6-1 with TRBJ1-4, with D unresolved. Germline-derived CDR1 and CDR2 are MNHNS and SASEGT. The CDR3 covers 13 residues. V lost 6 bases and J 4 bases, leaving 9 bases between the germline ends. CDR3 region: CASRWEFNEKLFF. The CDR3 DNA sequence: TGTGCCAGCAGGTGGGAGTTTAATGAAAAACTGTTTTTT.

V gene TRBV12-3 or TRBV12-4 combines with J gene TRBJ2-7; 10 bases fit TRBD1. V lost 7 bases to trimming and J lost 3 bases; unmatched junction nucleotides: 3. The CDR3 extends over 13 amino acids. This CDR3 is CASTGTGVYEQYF. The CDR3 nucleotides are TGTGCCAGCACCGGGACAGGGGTCTACGAGCAGTACTTC.

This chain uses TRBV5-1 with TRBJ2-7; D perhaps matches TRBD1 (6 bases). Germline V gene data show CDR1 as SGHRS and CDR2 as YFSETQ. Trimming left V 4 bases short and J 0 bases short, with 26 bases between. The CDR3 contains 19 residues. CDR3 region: CASSAYLGQGPSLSYEQYF. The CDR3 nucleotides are TGCGCCAGCAGCGCGTACCTGGGACAAGGCCCCTCTCTCTCCTACGAGCAGTACTTC. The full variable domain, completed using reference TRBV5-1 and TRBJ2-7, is KAGVTQTPRYLIKTRGQQVTLSCSPISGHRSVSWYQQTPGQGLQFLFEYFSETQRNKGNFPGRFSGRQFSNSRSEMNVSTLELGDSALYLCASSAYLGQGPSLSYEQYFGPGTRLTVT.

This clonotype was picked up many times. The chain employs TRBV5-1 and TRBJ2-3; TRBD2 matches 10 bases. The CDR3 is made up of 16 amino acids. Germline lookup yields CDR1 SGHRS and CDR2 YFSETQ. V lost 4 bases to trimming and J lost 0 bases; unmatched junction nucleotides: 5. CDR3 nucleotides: TGCGCCAGCAGCCGTAGCGGGAGGTTAAGCACAGATACGCAGTATTTT. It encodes CASSRSGRLSTDTQYF.

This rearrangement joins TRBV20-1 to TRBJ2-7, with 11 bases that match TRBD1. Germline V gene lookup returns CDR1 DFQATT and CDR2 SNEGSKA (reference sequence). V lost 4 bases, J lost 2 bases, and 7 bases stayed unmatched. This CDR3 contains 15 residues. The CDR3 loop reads CSANPGTGGTYEQYF. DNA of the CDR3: TGCAGTGCTAATCCCGGGACAGGGGGGACCTACGAGCAGTACTTC.

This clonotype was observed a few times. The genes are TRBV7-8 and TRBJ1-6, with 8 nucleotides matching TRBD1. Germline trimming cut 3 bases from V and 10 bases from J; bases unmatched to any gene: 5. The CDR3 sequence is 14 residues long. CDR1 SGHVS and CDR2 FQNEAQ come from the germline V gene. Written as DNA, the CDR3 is TGTGCCAGCAGCTTCAGCAGGGGGCGGTCACCCCTCCACTTT. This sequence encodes CASSFSRGRSPLHF. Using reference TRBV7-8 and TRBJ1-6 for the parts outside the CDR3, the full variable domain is GAGVSQSPRYKVAKRGQDVALRCDPISGHVSLFWYQQALGQGPEFLTYFQNEAQLDKSGLPSDRFFAERPEGSVSTLKIQRTQQEDSAVYLCASSFSRGRSPLHFGNGTRLTVT.

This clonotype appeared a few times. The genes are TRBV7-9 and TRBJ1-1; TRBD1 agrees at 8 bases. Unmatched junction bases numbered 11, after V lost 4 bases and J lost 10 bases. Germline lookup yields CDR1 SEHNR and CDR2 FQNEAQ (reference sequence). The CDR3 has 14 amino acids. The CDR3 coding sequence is TGTGCCAGCAGCTGGGACAGGAACTTCCCAGTAGCTTTCTTT. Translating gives CASSWDRNFPVAFF.

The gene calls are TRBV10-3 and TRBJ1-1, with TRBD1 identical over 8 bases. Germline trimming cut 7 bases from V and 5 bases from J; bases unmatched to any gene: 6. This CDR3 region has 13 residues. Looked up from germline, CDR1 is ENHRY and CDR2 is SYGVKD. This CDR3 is CAIKKQGGTEAFF. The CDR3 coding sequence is TGTGCCATCAAAAAACAGGGGGGAACTGAAGCTTTCTTT.

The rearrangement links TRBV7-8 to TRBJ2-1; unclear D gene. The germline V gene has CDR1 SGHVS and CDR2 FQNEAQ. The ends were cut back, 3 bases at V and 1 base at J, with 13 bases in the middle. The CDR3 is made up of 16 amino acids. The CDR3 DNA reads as TGTGCCAGCAGCTTGGTGCGGTCCCCTTCCTACAATGAGCAGTTCTTC. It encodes CASSLVRSPSYNEQFF. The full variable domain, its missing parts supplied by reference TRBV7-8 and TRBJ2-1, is GAGVSQSPRYKVAKRGQDVALRCDPISGHVSLFWYQQALGQGPEFLTYFQNEAQLDKSGLPSDRFFAERPEGSVSTLKIQRTQQEDSAVYLCASSLVRSPSYNEQFFGPGTRLTVL.

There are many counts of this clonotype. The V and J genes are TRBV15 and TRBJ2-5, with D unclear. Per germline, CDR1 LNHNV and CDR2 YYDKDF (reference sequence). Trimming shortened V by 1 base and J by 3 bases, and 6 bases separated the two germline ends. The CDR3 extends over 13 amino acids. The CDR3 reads CATSRAQEETQYF. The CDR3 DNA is TGTGCCACCAGCAGAGCTCAGGAAGAGACCCAGTACTTC.

Here the CDR3 DNA reads TGTGCCAGCAGCTTAGCGGGCAGCTATAATTCACCCCTCCACTTT. It translates to CASSLAGSYNSPLHF. The chain joins TRBV11-2 to TRBJ1-6; unclear D gene. Germline V gene data show CDR1 as SGHAT and CDR2 as FQNNGV. This CDR3 comprises 15 residues. V was shortened by 1 base and J by 3 bases, with 7 bases between the two germline ends.

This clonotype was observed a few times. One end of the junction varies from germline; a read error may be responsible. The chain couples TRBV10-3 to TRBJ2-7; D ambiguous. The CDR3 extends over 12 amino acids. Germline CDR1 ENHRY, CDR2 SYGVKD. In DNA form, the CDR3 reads TGTGCCATCAGTGAGTCGATTTCTACAACCTTCTTC. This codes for CAISESISTTFF.

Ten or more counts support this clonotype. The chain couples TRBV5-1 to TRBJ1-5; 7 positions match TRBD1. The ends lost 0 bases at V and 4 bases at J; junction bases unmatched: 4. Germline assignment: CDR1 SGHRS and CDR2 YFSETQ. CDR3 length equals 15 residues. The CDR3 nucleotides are TGCGCCAGCAGCTTGGAGCCAGGGGGGAATCAGCCCCAGCATTTT. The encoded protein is CASSLEPGGNQPQHF.

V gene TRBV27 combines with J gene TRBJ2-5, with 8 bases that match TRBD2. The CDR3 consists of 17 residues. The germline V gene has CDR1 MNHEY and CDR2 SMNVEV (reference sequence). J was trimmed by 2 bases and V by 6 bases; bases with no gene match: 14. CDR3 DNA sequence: TGTGCCAGCAGCCCGAAGGTTATAGCGGGGCGGCAAGAGACCCAGTACTTC. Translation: CASSPKVIAGRQETQYF.

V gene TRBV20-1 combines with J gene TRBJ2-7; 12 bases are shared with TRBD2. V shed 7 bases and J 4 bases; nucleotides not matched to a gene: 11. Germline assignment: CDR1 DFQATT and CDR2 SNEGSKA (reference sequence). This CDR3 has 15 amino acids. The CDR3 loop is CSGVQATSGGYEQYF. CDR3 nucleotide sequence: TGCAGTGGGGTGCAAGCGACTAGCGGGGGTTACGAGCAGTACTTC.

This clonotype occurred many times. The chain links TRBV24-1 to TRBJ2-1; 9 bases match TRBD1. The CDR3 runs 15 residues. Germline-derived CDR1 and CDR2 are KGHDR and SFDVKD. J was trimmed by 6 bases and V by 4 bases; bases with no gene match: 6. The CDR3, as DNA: TGTGCCACCAGTGAGCCGGGACAGGGACGCAATGAGCAGTTCTTC. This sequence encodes CATSEPGQGRNEQFF.

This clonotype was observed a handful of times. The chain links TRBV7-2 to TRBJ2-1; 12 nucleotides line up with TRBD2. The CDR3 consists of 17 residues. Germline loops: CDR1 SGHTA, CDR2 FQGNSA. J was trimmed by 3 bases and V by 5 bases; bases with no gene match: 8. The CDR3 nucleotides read TGTGCCAGCAGCATACAACCACTAGCGGGGGGCTACAATGAGCAGTTCTTC. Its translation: CASSIQPLAGGYNEQFF.

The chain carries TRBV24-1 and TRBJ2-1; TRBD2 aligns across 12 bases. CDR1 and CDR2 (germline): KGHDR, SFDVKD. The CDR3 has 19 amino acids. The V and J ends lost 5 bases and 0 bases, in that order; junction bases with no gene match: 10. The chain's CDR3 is CATSGRTSGIRSSYNEQFF. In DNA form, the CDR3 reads TGTGCCACCAGTGGAAGGACTAGCGGGATTCGGAGCTCCTACAATGAGCAGTTCTTC.

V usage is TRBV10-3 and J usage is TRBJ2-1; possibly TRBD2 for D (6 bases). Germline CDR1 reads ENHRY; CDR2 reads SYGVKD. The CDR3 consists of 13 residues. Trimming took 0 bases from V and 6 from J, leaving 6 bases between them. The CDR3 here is CAISESSGNEQFF. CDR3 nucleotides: TGTGCCATCAGTGAGTCTAGCGGCAATGAGCAGTTCTTC.

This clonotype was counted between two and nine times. The CDR3 DNA follows: TGTGCCAGCAGTTTACAGGGCTCCGGGATGGAAGTAAAACTGTTTTTT. It codes for CASSLQGSGMEVKLFF. The chain is built from TRBV12-3 or TRBV12-4 and TRBJ1-4; D may be TRBD1 (5 bases). V lost 2 bases, J lost 10 bases, and 20 bases lay in between. The CDR3 spans 16 residues.

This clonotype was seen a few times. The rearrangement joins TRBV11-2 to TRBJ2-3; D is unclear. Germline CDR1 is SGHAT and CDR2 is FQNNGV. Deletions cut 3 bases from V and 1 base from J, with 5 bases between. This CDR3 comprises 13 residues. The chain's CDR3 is CASSFLGTDTQYF. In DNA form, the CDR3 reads TGTGCCAGCAGCTTCCTTGGCACAGATACGCAGTATTTT.

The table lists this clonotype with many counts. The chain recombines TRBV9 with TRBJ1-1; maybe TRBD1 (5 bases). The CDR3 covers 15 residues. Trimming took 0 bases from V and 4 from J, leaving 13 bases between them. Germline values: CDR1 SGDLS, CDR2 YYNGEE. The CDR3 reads CASSVGLGEATEAFF. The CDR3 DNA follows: TGTGCCAGCAGCGTAGGTTTGGGGGAAGCCACTGAAGCTTTCTTT.

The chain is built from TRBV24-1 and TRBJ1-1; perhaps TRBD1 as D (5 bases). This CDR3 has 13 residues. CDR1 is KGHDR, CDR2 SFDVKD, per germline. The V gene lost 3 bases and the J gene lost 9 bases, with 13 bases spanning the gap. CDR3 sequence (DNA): TGTGCCACCAGTGATGGGGCGGACCTTAAAGCTTTCTTT. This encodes CATSDGADLKAFF.

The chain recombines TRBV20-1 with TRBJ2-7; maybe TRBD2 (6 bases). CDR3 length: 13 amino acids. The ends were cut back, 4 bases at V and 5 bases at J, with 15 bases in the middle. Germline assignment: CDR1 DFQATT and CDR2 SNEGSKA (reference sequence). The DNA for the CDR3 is TGCAGTGCTAACCGGGACTTTACTCACGAGCAGTACTTC. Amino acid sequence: CSANRDFTHEQYF.